Listed here is a single T cell receptor (beta chain). This sample was included in a study of blood T cell repertoires in COVID-19. As for the study in general: Italy, Spain and the United States were the sources of the convalescent and acute COVID-19 samples. T cells, B-cell-depleted T cells, or PBMCs provided the cDNA or gDNA that served as material.

How the authors handled the data: Estimation of nucleated cell counts relied on the amplification of reference gene primers. Only in-frame clones appear in the TCRdb table, and some are missing; sequencing was by immunoSEQ multiplex PCR. From that table come the V and J calls and clone size; the DNA was used to work out D and trimming. The top ten hold 4.4% of the sample, which has 65,000 to 75,000 clones, 85% to 90% seen once. The ends lost 2 bases at V and 10 bases at J; junction bases unmatched: 10. Germline CDR1 GTSNPN, CDR2 SVGIG (reference sequence). This CDR3 is 14 amino acids long. This clonotype was sampled from a man in his forties or fifties with active COVID-19. The sample comprised peripheral blood. The rearrangement links TRBV30 to TRBJ1-4; 7 nucleotides line up with TRBD1. CDR3 DNA: TGTGCCTGGAGTCTAGGGGCCCGACAGGGAAAACTGTTTTTT. Amino acids: CAWSLGARQGKLFF.